These T cell receptor beta chains were read from a single sample in a study of type 1 regulatory T cells. From the reads, TCRdb called clonotypes with MiXCR, one entry per CDR3 protein. The table lists 80,000 to 100,000 distinct CDR3 sequences, around a third of them singletons. Sample: CD4+ T cells, either the whole sample or a sorted fraction (not recorded which). The receptor source for this set is a human donor in good health. Both conserved end residues are part of each CDR3. A D gene is named only where the DNA matches it firmly. The size entry is marked missing in some rows and otherwise reads once, few, many or a size class.

>NA|TRBD1|TRBJ1-3|TRBV20-1
CSATGGGWDTIYF
TGCAGTGCTACAGGGGGTGGGTGGGACACCATATATTTT
>many|TRBD2|TRBJ2-5|TRBV20-1
CSADKGLAGGLGETQYF
TGCAGTGCTGACAAAGGACTAGCGGGAGGTTTGGGTGAGACCCAGTACTTC
>few|NA|TRBJ1-1|TRBV27
CASHPEGLHTEAFF
TGTGCCAGCCACCCGGAGGGATTGCACACTGAAGCTTTCTTT
>NA|NA|TRBJ1-5|TRBV29-1
CSVSGHVDQPQHF
TGCAGCGTTTCGGGACACGTAGATCAGCCCCAGCATTTT
>NA|NA|TRBJ2-1|TRBV25-1
CASSAPSPVDEQFF
TGTGCCAGCAGTGCCCCCAGCCCGGTCGATGAGCAGTTCTTC
>few|NA|TRBJ2-7|TRBV7-8
CASSLATYEQYF
TGTGCCAGCAGCTTAGCGACCTACGAGCAGTACTTC
>few|TRBD2|TRBJ2-1|TRBV29-1
CSVSGSTNEQFF
TGCAGCGTTAGCGGGAGTACGAATGAGCAGTTCTTC
>NA|NA|TRBJ1-1|TRBV3-1
CASSQPPGETEAFF
TGTGCCAGCAGCCAACCCCCAGGGGAAACTGAAGCTTTCTTT
>NA|NA|TRBJ2-6|TRBV7-2
CASSPARIGSGANVLTF
TGTGCCAGCAGCCCCGCCCGAATTGGCTCTGGGGCCAACGTCCTGACTTTC
>once|NA|TRBJ2-7|TRBV11-2
CASSLIWGNYEQYF
TGTGCCAGCAGCTTAATCTGGGGTAACTACGAGCAGTACTTC
>few|NA|TRBJ2-1|TRBV7-9
CASSLTVGNEQFF
TGTGCCAGCAGCTTAACGGTGGGCAATGAGCAGTTCTTC